This T cell receptor (beta chain) was obtained from a study of cytomegalovirus exposure and HLA in healthy donors. PCR was performed using 60 Vbeta and 13 Jbeta primers. Generated by immunoSEQ multiplex PCR, the TCRdb table keeps only in-frame clones and is missing some. Of around 100,000 clones listed, around 76% were seen once; the top ten hold under 20%. This clone appeared a single time. The trim removed 2 bases at V and 3 bases at J, leaving 6 bases unmatched. CDR1 is SGHAT and CDR2 is FQNNGV in the germline V gene. This CDR3 is 16 amino acids long. The source material was PBMCs. This chain joins TRBV11-2 and TRBJ2-7; 11 bases fit TRBD1. The clonotype comes from a woman aged 60-70 years in good health and CMV-seropositive. The CDR3 coding sequence is TGTGCCAGCAGCTTACCTCGTGGGACAGGGGGCTACGAGCAGTACTTC. This sequence encodes CASSLPRGTGGYEQYF.